The next 32 T cell receptor beta chains were all read from a single sample in a study of shared clonotypes between healthy human individuals. Sequencing was performed with immunoSEQ multiplex PCR; in TCRdb, only in-frame clones are kept and a portion is missing. The sample consists of 2 million to 2.5 million clones, 80% to 95% of them appearing once. The sample was naive CD4+ T cells from PBMCs. Subset noted: CD45RA+ positively selected. These receptors all come from a man aged 18 to 30 in good health. Some clones in this sample may be carry-over from other donors' samples.

Details on this clone: Within the sample, other DNA sequences also encode this same CDR3. The chain uses TRBV7-9 and TRBJ1-5, with D possibly TRBD1 on 6 matching bases. The CDR3 is 14 amino acids. Per the germline V gene, CDR1 is SEHNR and CDR2 is FQNEAQ (reference sequence). V lost 2 bases and J 7 bases, leaving 12 bases between the germline ends. In DNA form, the CDR3 reads TGTGCCAGCAGCTTAACGGGGGGGGGCCAGCCCCAGCATTTT. It codes for CASSLTGGGQPQHF.

The chain links TRBV18 to TRBJ2-3; D remains ambiguous. This CDR3 contains 16 residues. Germline values: CDR1 KGHSH, CDR2 LQKENI. V was shortened by 0 bases and J by 0 bases, with 10 bases between the two germline ends. The CDR3 is CASSPPSVLSTDTQYF. In nucleotides, the CDR3 is TGTGCCAGCTCACCACCGAGCGTTCTTAGCACAGATACGCAGTATTTT. Combining the CDR3 with reference TRBV18 and TRBJ2-3 gives the whole variable domain NAGVMQNPRHLVRRRGQEARLRCSPMKGHSHVYWYRQLPEEGLKFMVYLQKENIIDESGMPKERFSAEFPKEGPSILRIQQVVRGDSAAYFCASSPPSVLSTDTQYFGPGTRLTVL.

This clone was observed a handful of times. V is TRBV7-3 and J is TRBJ2-3, with no clear D. Germline-derived CDR1 and CDR2 are SGHTA and FQGTGA. The CDR3 loop spans 13 amino acids. The V and J ends lost 5 bases and 1 base respectively, with 7 bases between them. The CDR3 DNA sequence: TGTGCCAGCAGCGTCCGGGGCACAGATACGCAGTATTTT. The encoded protein is CASSVRGTDTQYF.

The V gene is TRBV7-6, the J gene TRBJ2-1, with TRBD2 matching over 11 bases. The germline CDR1 and CDR2 sequences are SGHVS and FNYEAQ. The CDR3 extends over 15 amino acids. After removal of 4 bases from V and 9 bases from J, the junction contained 8 bases not matched to a gene. DNA for the CDR3: TGTGCCAGCAGCTCCTCCGGGACTAGCGGCGGTGAGCAGTTCTTC. It is translated as CASSSSGTSGGEQFF.

The rearrangement joins TRBV29-1 to TRBJ2-7, with 8 bases identical to TRBD2. CDR1 and CDR2 from the germline V gene are SQVTM and ANQGSEA. This CDR3 has 17 amino acids. The CDR3 bases are TGCATCCCCAAAAAACATTTGCTAGCGGGCACTTCCTACGAGCAGTACTTC. Its protein is CIPKKHLLAGTSYEQYF.

The V and J genes are TRBV6-5 and TRBJ1-2, with D hard to call. The germline CDR1 and CDR2 sequences are MNHEY and SVGAGI. CDR3 length: 14 residues. V was shortened by 0 bases and J by 4 bases, with 9 bases between the two germline ends. CDR3 loop: CASSYSPSSYGYTF. DNA for the CDR3: TGTGCCAGCAGTTACTCGCCCAGTTCCTATGGCTACACCTTC.

This clone appeared a single time. The chain links TRBV7-8 to TRBJ2-3; D ambiguous. The CDR3 sequence is 14 residues long. Trimming removed 2 bases at V and 2 bases at J, with 8 bases between. CDR1 SGHVS and CDR2 FQNEAQ come from the germline V gene. The CDR3 protein is CASSLRRITDTQYF. The CDR3 nucleotides are TGTGCCAGCAGCTTACGAAGGATCACAGATACGCAGTATTTT. Drawing the rest from reference TRBV7-8 and TRBJ2-3, the complete variable domain is GAGVSQSPRYKVAKRGQDVALRCDPISGHVSLFWYQQALGQGPEFLTYFQNEAQLDKSGLPSDRFFAERPEGSVSTLKIQRTQQEDSAVYLCASSLRRITDTQYFGPGTRLTVL.

This clone appeared a few times. The chain employs TRBV6-6 and TRBJ1-1; D is unresolved. Trimming removed 9 bases at V and 1 base at J, with 6 bases between. Germline V CDR1 and CDR2: MNHNY, SVGAGI (reference sequence). The CDR3 has 11 residues. The CDR3 region is CASHGNTEAFF. The CDR3 DNA follows: TGTGCCAGTCACGGGAACACTGAAGCTTTCTTT.

This chain joins TRBV30 and TRBJ2-7; D gene unclear. The length of the CDR3 is 14 residues. Germline CDR1 GTSNPN, CDR2 SVGIG (reference sequence). Trimming took 1 base from V and 4 from J, leaving 14 bases between them. The CDR3 DNA is TGTGCCTGGAGTGGTGAAACGTCAGGTTACGAGCAGTACTTC. Translated: CAWSGETSGYEQYF.

The V gene is TRBV9, the J gene TRBJ2-5; perhaps TRBD1 as D (6 bases). This CDR3 is 14 amino acids long. In germline, CDR1 is SGDLS, CDR2 YYNGEE. V gave up 3 bases and J gave up 3 bases, with 12 bases separating them. CDR3 protein: CASSASGAKETQYF. In nucleotides, the CDR3 is TGTGCCAGCAGCGCGTCAGGGGCCAAAGAGACCCAGTACTTC. The full variable domain, rest sourced from reference TRBV9 and TRBJ2-5, is DSGVTQTPKHLITATGQRVTLRCSPRSGDLSVYWYQQSLDQGLQFLIQYYNGEERAKGNILERFSAQQFPDLHSELNLSSLELGDSALYFCASSASGAKETQYFGPGTRLLVL.

The CDR3 sequence: CASSYSAQGNTEAFF. For the CDR3, the DNA is TGTGCCAGCAGTTACTCTGCTCAGGGGAACACTGAAGCTTTCTTT. This chain uses TRBV6-5 with TRBJ1-1; D might be TRBD1 (5 bases). With 0 bases removed from V and 1 base from J, the gap between germline ends came to 9 bases. The germline V gene encodes CDR1 MNHEY and CDR2 SVGAGI. The CDR3 spans 15 residues.

The rearrangement links TRBV7-9 to TRBJ2-7; 7 bases are shared with TRBD1. The germline V gene encodes CDR1 SEHNR and CDR2 FQNEAQ (reference sequence). J lost 3 bases, V lost 4 bases, and 9 bases had no gene match. This CDR3 spans 15 amino acids. CDR3: CASSSIGGQLYEQYF. DNA of the CDR3: TGTGCCAGCAGCTCCATAGGGGGACAGCTCTACGAGCAGTACTTC.

With respect to this clone: The junction departs from the called germline gene at one end, perhaps through a read error. Different DNA sequences within this sample yield the same CDR3. The rearrangement joins TRBV5-1 to TRBJ1-1; D is unresolved. The CDR3 extends over 14 amino acids. In germline, CDR1 is SGHRS, CDR2 YFSETQ. The CDR3 sequence: CASSLEGPNTEAFF. CDR3 DNA: TGCGCCAGCAGTTTGGAAGGCCCGAACACTGAAGCTTTCTTT.

V and J are TRBV2 and TRBJ2-6; the D is unclear. Trimming pared 2 bases from V and 1 base from J, leaving 6 bases between. The CDR3 has 15 residues. Germline V gene lookup returns CDR1 SNHLY and CDR2 FYNNEI. The CDR3 region has the DNA TGTGCCAGCAGTGAAATCCGGTCTGGGGCCAACGTCCTGACTTTC. Translation: CASSEIRSGANVLTF.

The count of this clone is one. CDR3 sequence reads: CASSPFLWGRYEQYF. The DNA for the CDR3 is TGTGCCAGCAGTCCCTTTTTGTGGGGAAGATACGAGCAGTACTTC. The rearrangement links TRBV7-9 to TRBJ2-7, with D unresolved. The CDR3 is made up of 15 amino acids. The V gene's germline CDR1 is SEHNR and CDR2 FQNEAQ (reference sequence). The V and J ends lost 6 bases and 4 bases respectively, with 19 bases between them.

The chain employs TRBV5-1 and TRBJ1-4, with a possible D match to TRBD1 (5 bases). Trimming removed 5 bases from V and 4 bases from J, with 18 bases in between. The V gene's germline CDR1 is SGHRS and CDR2 YFSETQ. There are 16 residues in the CDR3. The CDR3 DNA follows: TGCGCCAGCAGTCACACATGGGACGACCTTAATGAAAAACTGTTTTTT. Translated, it gives CASSHTWDDLNEKLFF.

This clone was seen a single time. The CDR3 sequence: CASSPPGGDRGLRETQYF. The DNA of the CDR3 is TGTGCCAGCTCACCTCCTGGAGGCGACAGGGGGCTGAGAGAGACCCAGTACTTC. The rearrangement uses TRBV18 and TRBJ2-5, with TRBD1 identical over 10 bases. V lost 3 bases and J lost 4; bases outside the gene matches: 14. Germline CDR1 and CDR2: KGHSH and LQKENI. The CDR3 covers 18 residues.

This chain connects TRBV21-1 to TRBJ1-5; the table's TRBD1 call for D was not verified on the DNA. TRBV21-1 is termed a pseudogene. This CDR3 comprises 15 residues. The CDR3 is CASSKGGQPNQPQHF. CDR3 in DNA: TGTGCCAGCAGCAAAGGGGGACAGCCGAATCAGCCCCAGCATTTT.

This chain uses TRBV9 with TRBJ1-2; D possibly corresponds to TRBD1 (6 bases). The CDR3 loop spans 15 amino acids. V lost 0 bases to trimming and J lost 4 bases, with 13 bases between them. In germline, CDR1 is SGDLS, CDR2 YYNGEE. Here the CDR3 reads CASSVGGGRPYGYTF. In nucleotides, the CDR3 is TGTGCCAGCAGCGTAGGTGGGGGGCGTCCCTATGGCTACACCTTC.

Remarks on this clone: Other DNA sequences from this sample encode an identical CDR3 as well. The chain couples TRBV10-1 to TRBJ2-2, with D perhaps matching TRBD1 (6 bases). Trimming shortened V by 3 bases and J by 4 bases, and 6 bases separated the two germline ends. CDR1 WNHNN and CDR2 SYGVQD come from the germline V gene (reference sequence). This CDR3 contains 13 residues. The CDR3 nucleotides are TGCGCCAGCAGTGACAGGGGCACCGGGGAGCTGTTTTTT. Encoded protein: CASSDRGTGELFF.

The chain uses TRBV9 and TRBJ2-3; D is unresolved. CDR1 is SGDLS and CDR2 is YYNGEE in the germline V gene. Trimming removed 0 bases at V and 0 bases at J, with 11 bases between. The CDR3 totals 16 residues. The CDR3 spells CASSVGLGRSTDTQYF. Written as DNA, the CDR3 is TGTGCCAGCAGCGTAGGTTTGGGTCGGAGCACAGATACGCAGTATTTT. The variable domain in full, completed from reference TRBV9 and TRBJ2-3, reads DSGVTQTPKHLITATGQRVTLRCSPRSGDLSVYWYQQSLDQGLQFLIQYYNGEERAKGNILERFSAQQFPDLHSELNLSSLELGDSALYFCASSVGLGRSTDTQYFGPGTRLTVL.

V gene TRBV28 combines with J gene TRBJ1-1, with TRBD1 matching over 8 bases. The CDR3 is made up of 15 amino acids. With V trimmed by 5 bases and J by 0 bases, 5 bases remained unmatched. Germline CDR1 is MDHEN and CDR2 is SYDVKM. As DNA, the CDR3 is TGTGCCAGCAGTGGCCCGGGACAGGTGAACACTGAAGCTTTCTTT. The encoded protein is CASSGPGQVNTEAFF.

This chain uses TRBV9 with TRBJ2-1; tentative D call: TRBD2 (6 bases). The CDR3 has 18 amino acids. The V gene lost 3 bases and the J gene lost 5 bases, with 24 bases spanning the gap. CDR1 is SGDLS and CDR2 is YYNGEE in the germline V gene. In DNA form, the CDR3 reads TGTGCCAGCAGCGAGGGACTTAGCTGGGGAGCGTGGAACAATGAGCAGTTCTTC. Translated, it gives CASSEGLSWGAWNNEQFF. The complete variable domain, with remaining parts taken from reference TRBV9 and TRBJ2-1, reads DSGVTQTPKHLITATGQRVTLRCSPRSGDLSVYWYQQSLDQGLQFLIQYYNGEERAKGNILERFSAQQFPDLHSELNLSSLELGDSALYFCASSEGLSWGAWNNEQFFGPGTRLTVL.

The V gene is TRBV7-2, the J gene TRBJ2-5; the D call may be TRBD1 or TRBD2 (5 bases each). With 5 bases removed from V and 3 bases from J, the gap between germline ends came to 16 bases. The CDR3 is 15 residues long. Germline loops: CDR1 SGHTA, CDR2 FQGNSA. The CDR3 loop reads CASSPQGPGKETQYF. In DNA form, the CDR3 reads TGTGCCAGCAGCCCTCAGGGACCGGGGAAAGAGACCCAGTACTTC.

This chain joins TRBV19 and TRBJ1-2, with a weak D call TRBD1 (6 bases). This CDR3 is built from 18 residues. Germline-derived CDR1 and CDR2 are LNHDA and SQIVND (reference sequence). V was shortened by 7 bases and J by 3 bases, with 27 bases between the two germline ends. CDR3 DNA sequence: TGTGCCAGTACTAAAAGGGGGGGGACACCTCTAAGAGACTATGGCTACACCTTC. It specifies CASTKRGGTPLRDYGYTF.

J is TRBJ2-4 and V is TRBV10-3; weak D call: TRBD2 (6 bases). CDR1 and CDR2 from the germline V gene are ENHRY and SYGVKD. The CDR3 totals 19 residues. V was pared by 3 bases and J by 0 bases, with 21 bases between. The CDR3 region has the DNA TGTGCCATCAGTGAAGATAAAGGGACTGTCCTTCTAGCCAAAAACATTCAGTACTTC. Translation: CAISEDKGTVLLAKNIQYF.

V and J are TRBV7-2 and TRBJ2-6, with 9 bases matching TRBD1. V lost 5 bases and J lost 1; bases outside the gene matches: 6. Germline V lookup: CDR1 SGHTA, CDR2 FQGNSA. The length of the CDR3 is 17 residues. Here the CDR3 reads CASSPGQGGSGANVLTF. The CDR3, as DNA: TGTGCCAGCAGCCCGGGACAGGGAGGATCTGGGGCCAACGTCCTGACTTTC. The full variable domain, rest sourced from reference TRBV7-2 and TRBJ2-6, is GAGVSQSPSNKVTEKGKDVELRCDPISGHTALYWYRQSLGQGLEFLIYFQGNSAPDKSGLPSDRFSAERTGGSVSTLTIQRTQQEDSAVYLCASSPGQGGSGANVLTFGAGSRLTVL.

The CDR3 sequence is CASSMAVHQPQHF. In DNA form, the CDR3 reads TGTGCCAGCAGCATGGCCGTTCATCAGCCCCAGCATTTT. This rearrangement joins TRBV7-2 to TRBJ1-5; D is unclear. V gave up 5 bases and J gave up 5 bases, with 10 bases separating them. The CDR3 sequence is 13 residues long. Germline V lookup: CDR1 SGHTA, CDR2 FQGNSA. The variable domain in full, completed from reference TRBV7-2 and TRBJ1-5, reads GAGVSQSPSNKVTEKGKDVELRCDPISGHTALYWYRQSLGQGLEFLIYFQGNSAPDKSGLPSDRFSAERTGGSVSTLTIQRTQQEDSAVYLCASSMAVHQPQHFGDGTRLSIL.

The gene calls are TRBV21-1 and TRBJ2-7; the D call in the table, TRBD1, was not verified against the DNA. TRBV21-1 is a recognized pseudogene. The CDR3 length is 17 residues. Written as DNA, the CDR3 is TGTGCCAGCACCTACCCTCGGGCAGGGGCTAGCTCCTACGAGCAGTACTTC. Protein sequence: CASTYPRAGASSYEQYF.

The gene calls are TRBV2 and TRBJ1-5; 7 nucleotides line up with TRBD1. Germline values: CDR1 SNHLY, CDR2 FYNNEI. J was trimmed by 5 bases and V by 3 bases; bases with no gene match: 4. This CDR3 comprises 14 residues. The CDR3 spells CASSDRDRYQPQHF. The CDR3 region has the DNA TGTGCCAGCAGTGACCGGGACAGATATCAGCCCCAGCATTTT.

The chain is built from TRBV28 and TRBJ2-2; unclear D gene. The germline CDR1 and CDR2 sequences are MDHEN and SYDVKM. Trimming took 3 bases from V and 3 from J, leaving 8 bases between them. The CDR3 is 14 amino acids. In nucleotides, the CDR3 is TGTGCCAGCAGTTTGCCCACCGACACCGGGGAGCTGTTTTTT. Protein sequence: CASSLPTDTGELFF.

The CDR3 DNA reads TGTGCCACCAGCAGAGATGTGGGGGCATACTCCTACGAGCAGTACTTC. Protein product: CATSRDVGAYSYEQYF. The chain joins TRBV15 to TRBJ2-5; maybe TRBD1 (6 bases). The closer fit of TRBJ2-7 to the DNA end suggests the J call may be wrong. Per germline, CDR1 LNHNV and CDR2 YYDKDF (reference sequence). The CDR3 runs to 16 residues.